These 20 T cell receptor beta chains originate from one sample sequenced in a study of tumour-infiltrating T cells in Burkitt lymphoma. TCRdb's table, derived via immunoSEQ multiplex PCR, lists solely in-frame clones and lacks some. The sample holds about 14,000 clones, over 75% seen once. The sample was tumor tissue. The receptors shown here come from a human donor with diffuse large B-cell lymphoma.

The rearrangement links TRBV19 to TRBJ1-4, with a tentative D call TRBD1 (5 bases). Germline CDR1 and CDR2: LNHDA and SQIVND (reference sequence). The CDR3 extends over 16 amino acids. V was cut by 5 bases and J by 0 bases, with 13 bases left in between. The CDR3 DNA reads as TGTGCCAGTAGTCGAGGGGACGGTGCAACTAATGAAAAACTGTTTTTT. It specifies CASSRGDGATNEKLFF.

The V and J genes are TRBV10-3 and TRBJ2-1; 8 nucleotides line up with TRBD1. The V gene's germline CDR1 is ENHRY and CDR2 SYGVKD. The CDR3 runs to 16 residues. After removal of 5 bases from V and 6 bases from J, the junction contained 12 bases not matched to a gene. CDR3 sequence (DNA): TGTGCCATCAGTTTCCCCCGGGACAGGTCGGGCAATGAGCAGTTCTTC. Translated: CAISFPRDRSGNEQFF.

V and J are TRBV11-3 and TRBJ2-2, with TRBD2 matching 14 bases. Trimming removed 4 bases from V and 6 bases from J; junction bases left unmatched: 7. This CDR3 has 17 amino acids. The germline V gene has CDR1 SGHNT and CDR2 YENEEA. The CDR3: CASSSGTSGSSAGELFF. DNA for the CDR3: TGTGCCAGCAGCTCGGGGACTAGCGGGAGTTCGGCCGGGGAGCTGTTTTTT. Combining the CDR3 with reference TRBV11-3 and TRBJ2-2 gives the whole variable domain EAGVVQSPRYKIIEKKQPVAFWCNPISGHNTLYWYLQNLGQGPELLIRYENEEAVDDSQLPKDRFSAERLKGVDSTLKIQPAELGDSAVYLCASSSGTSGSSAGELFFGEGSRLTVL.

The V call is TRBV15, the J call TRBJ2-1, with D possibly TRBD2 on 6 matching bases. Trimming took off 2 bases at V and 6 bases at J, with 17 bases between the two ends. The CDR3 has 16 amino acids. Germline CDR1 reads LNHNV; CDR2 reads YYDKDF (reference sequence). This CDR3 is CATSRRSGLPSNEQFF. DNA for the CDR3: TGTGCCACCAGCAGACGTTCCGGACTACCTTCCAATGAGCAGTTCTTC.

The rearrangement links TRBV7-2 to TRBJ2-5, with TRBD2 as a possible D gene (7 bases). The CDR3 runs 14 residues. V lost 5 bases and J 4 bases, leaving 14 bases between the germline ends. Germline CDR1 SGHTA, CDR2 FQGNSA. The CDR3 region has the DNA TGTGCCAGCAGCCCCCGTGGGGGGGCAGAGACCCAGTACTTC. It encodes CASSPRGGAETQYF.

The rearrangement links TRBV29-1 to TRBJ1-2; D is perhaps TRBD1 (5 bases). CDR3 length: 13 residues. V lost 6 bases to trimming and J lost 4 bases, with 15 bases between them. Germline lookup yields CDR1 SQVTM and CDR2 ANQGSEA. CDR3 sequence (DNA): TGCAGCGTCGTCCCGGGACGAAGCTATGGCTACACCTTC. Translated: CSVVPGRSYGYTF.

This clone showed up just once. This chain links TRBV10-3 with TRBJ1-2; 8 bases are shared with TRBD1. This CDR3 region has 13 residues. Germline assignment: CDR1 ENHRY and CDR2 SYGVKD. V shed 7 bases and J 5 bases; nucleotides not matched to a gene: 6. CDR3 region: CAIIGQGSYGYTF. The DNA for the CDR3 is TGTGCCATCATTGGACAGGGTTCATATGGCTACACCTTC.

V usage is TRBV7-9 and J usage is TRBJ2-1; D not resolved. CDR1 and CDR2 from the germline V gene are SEHNR and FQNEAQ (reference sequence). V dropped 1 base and J dropped 9 bases, with 16 bases sitting between them. This CDR3 has 15 amino acids. CDR3 protein: CASSLGSGNFGEQFF. CDR3 coding DNA: TGTGCCAGCAGCTTAGGGTCCGGCAATTTTGGTGAGCAGTTCTTC.

This chain uses TRBV19 with TRBJ1-1; no clear D gene. V lost 1 base to trimming and J lost 2 bases, with 8 bases between them. CDR3 length: 14 residues. Germline CDR1 reads LNHDA; CDR2 reads SQIVND (reference sequence). The chain's CDR3 is CASSIGQINTEAFF. DNA for the CDR3: TGTGCCAGTAGTATAGGGCAGATAAACACTGAAGCTTTCTTT. The entire variable domain, with the rest obtained from reference TRBV19 and TRBJ1-1, is as follows: DGGITQSPKYLFRKEGQNVTLSCEQNLNHDAMYWYRQDPGQGLRLIYYSQIVNDFQKGDIAEGYSVSREKKESFPLTVTSAQKNPTAFYLCASSIGQINTEAFFGQGTRLTVV.

The genes are TRBV6-5 and TRBJ1-1; TRBD1 agrees at 8 bases. Trimming at V came to 2 bases and at J to 5 bases, leaving 4 bases not matched to a gene. Germline assignment: CDR1 MNHEY and CDR2 SVGAGI. The CDR3 length is 14 residues. CDR3 residues: CASSYTRQGTEAFF. CDR3 nucleotide sequence: TGTGCCAGCAGTTACACGAGACAGGGGACTGAAGCTTTCTTT.

This chain connects TRBV6-5 to TRBJ1-1; D gene uncertain. The germline gives CDR1 MNHEY, CDR2 SVGAGI. Trimming shortened V by 8 bases and J by 8 bases, and 12 bases separated the two germline ends. CDR3 size: 11 residues. CDR3 region: CASGLGREAFF. CDR3 DNA: TGTGCCAGCGGGTTGGGGAGGGAAGCTTTCTTT.

V usage is TRBV19 and J usage is TRBJ1-2, with 9 bases aligning to TRBD1. CDR1 LNHDA and CDR2 SQIVND come from the germline V gene (reference sequence). CDR3 length equals 14 residues. Losses at the gene ends were 6 bases for V and 2 bases for J; bases not matched to a gene: 4. The CDR3 here is CASSPTGGNYGYTF. The CDR3 region has the DNA TGTGCCAGTAGCCCGACAGGGGGAAACTATGGCTACACCTTC.

The chain is built from TRBV4-3 and TRBJ1-5; maybe TRBD1 (6 bases). V lost 1 base, J lost 1 base, and 14 bases lay in between. The CDR3 consists of 17 residues. Germline-derived CDR1 and CDR2 are LGHNA and YSLEER. The CDR3 sequence is CASSQALGGGSNQPQHF. For the CDR3, the DNA is TGCGCCAGCAGCCAAGCCCTTGGAGGGGGAAGCAATCAGCCCCAGCATTTT.

V gene TRBV14 combines with J gene TRBJ2-1; D gene unclear. The germline V gene encodes CDR1 SGHDN and CDR2 FVKESK. V lost 2 bases and J 4 bases, leaving 6 bases between the germline ends. The CDR3 length is 13 residues. The CDR3 DNA reads as TGTGCCAGCAGCCAAACGTTGTACAATGAGCAGTTCTTC. Amino acids: CASSQTLYNEQFF.

J is TRBJ2-3 and V is TRBV7-2; D is possibly TRBD2 (6 bases). Germline V gene lookup returns CDR1 SGHTA and CDR2 FQGNSA. This CDR3 is built from 15 residues. V lost 3 bases to trimming and J lost 3 bases, with 13 bases between them. CDR3 sequence (DNA): TGTGCCAGCAGCTTGATTCCAGCGGGTACAGATACGCAGTATTTT. It translates to CASSLIPAGTDTQYF.

This chain joins TRBV27 and TRBJ2-7; 10 bases match TRBD2. Germline-derived CDR1 and CDR2 are MNHEY and SMNVEV (reference sequence). The CDR3 length is 16 residues. The ends lost 5 bases at V and 4 bases at J; junction bases unmatched: 11. This CDR3 is CASSVNPSGSRYEQYF. In DNA form, the CDR3 reads TGTGCCAGCAGTGTCAACCCTAGCGGGAGTCGGTACGAGCAGTACTTC.

The chain has TRBV6-5 and TRBJ2-7, with 9 nucleotides matching TRBD1. The CDR3 consists of 16 residues. The V segment lost 0 bases and the J segment 5 bases; nucleotides outside the gene matches: 8. CDR1 and CDR2 (germline): MNHEY, SVGAGI. The CDR3 loop is CASSYSRTGGKNEQYF. The CDR3 DNA reads TGTGCCAGCAGTTACTCTAGAACAGGGGGCAAGAACGAGCAGTACTTC.

The chain's CDR3 is CASSQDLAGNEKLFF. For the CDR3, the DNA is TGCGCCAGCAGCCAAGATTTAGCAGGCAATGAAAAACTGTTTTTT. The chain couples TRBV4-3 to TRBJ1-4; unclear D gene. The germline CDR1 and CDR2 sequences are LGHNA and YSLEER. This CDR3 region has 15 residues. V was cut by 0 bases and J by 5 bases, with 10 bases left in between.

A few counts support this clone. The chain employs TRBV6-6 and TRBJ2-5; possibly TRBD1 or TRBD2 for D (6 bases each). Per the germline V gene, CDR1 is MNHNY and CDR2 is SVGAGI (reference sequence). V lost 7 bases, J lost 3 bases, and 9 bases lay in between. The CDR3 is made up of 12 amino acids. CDR3 loop: CASKRGEETQYF. The CDR3 DNA reads TGTGCCAGCAAGAGGGGGGAAGAGACCCAGTACTTC.

The V call is TRBV29-1, the J call TRBJ1-2; TRBD1 matches 8 bases. Germline V CDR1 and CDR2: SQVTM, ANQGSEA. Losses at the gene ends were 7 bases for V and 6 bases for J; bases not matched to a gene: 7. This CDR3 is built from 12 residues. The CDR3: CSAMMTGDGYTF. CDR3 DNA sequence: TGCAGCGCCATGATGACAGGGGATGGCTACACCTTC.